This paragraph reports one TCR beta chain. No antigen is known for it. This sample is drawn from a study of OX40 agonist ivuxolimab in advanced cancers. Study-wide results and limits: Both blood CD4+ and CD8+ T cells showed clonal growth by week 6 at 0.1 to 3.0 mg/kg.

CDR1 is SGDLS and CDR2 is YYNGEE in the germline V gene. V dropped 4 bases and J dropped 4 bases, with 11 bases sitting between them. The CDR3 is made up of 14 amino acids. Here immunoSEQ multiplex PCR was the method, and the copy in TCRdb shows in-frame clones only, minus some. Of 40,000 to 50,000 clones listed, 80% to 90% are singletons. The sequencing used CD4+ or CD8+ T cells sorted from blood, collected in a trial of the OX40 agonist ivuxolimab. This TCR derives from an adult with an advanced solid tumor such as melanoma, head and neck, liver or kidney cancer. This chain uses TRBV9 with TRBJ2-2; D possibly corresponds to TRBD2 (6 bases). CDR3 coding DNA: TGTGCCAGCAGCTACGACGGGGGCACCGGGGAGCTGTTTTTT. It encodes CASSYDGGTGELFF.